What follows are 27 T cell receptor beta chains derived from one specimen sequenced in a study of blood T cell repertoires in COVID-19 (TCRdb year 2020). Receptors were amplified or captured by the immunoSEQ multiplex PCR assay. In its TCRdb copy, this immuneACCESS table keeps in-frame sequences only and misses some clones. Where compared with another copy, unresolved V genes explain less than half of these, and the others have no known cause. Within this sample are some 70,000 clones, with 85% of them counted one time only. The ten largest clones represent roughly 2.9% of the sample. What was sequenced was peripheral blood. These receptors all come from an elderly man with acute or convalescent COVID-19.

The V gene is TRBV2, the J gene TRBJ1-2; 8 positions agree with TRBD1. The V gene end was trimmed by 6 bases and the J gene end by 4 bases; junction bases not matched to a gene: 10. The CDR3 length is 15 residues. The V gene's germline CDR1 is SNHLY and CDR2 FYNNEI. The CDR3 DNA is TGTGCCAGCAGCCCCGGGCAGGGGGCCCTCTATGGCTACACCTTC. Translated, it gives CASSPGQGALYGYTF.

CDR3 in amino acids: CSGRDRDTTGKQYF. The CDR3 coding sequence is TGCAGCGGCCGGGACAGGGACACTACGGGTAAGCAGTACTTC. The genes are TRBV29-1 and TRBJ2-7, with TRBD1 matching 9 bases. The CDR3 consists of 14 residues. V trimming: 7 bases; J trimming: 8 bases; junction bases outside the gene matches: 15. Germline V gene data show CDR1 as SQVTM and CDR2 as ANQGSEA.

The chain recombines TRBV6-1 with TRBJ2-2; possible D gene TRBD1, 6 bases. Trimming left V 2 bases short and J 5 bases short, with 21 bases between. Germline assignment: CDR1 MNHNS and CDR2 SASEGT. This CDR3 is built from 18 residues. The CDR3 reads CASSESGTGNRRTGELFF. The CDR3 DNA sequence: TGTGCCAGCAGTGAATCTGGTACAGGGAACCGTAGGACCGGGGAGCTGTTTTTT.

The chain joins TRBV6-2 or TRBV6-3 to TRBJ1-5; no definite D call. Germline-derived CDR1 and CDR2 are MNHEY and SVGEGT. V lost 6 bases, J lost 0 bases, and 9 bases lay in between. CDR3 size: 14 residues. The DNA of the CDR3 is TGTGCCAGCAGCCCCTATGATAGCAATCAGCCCCAGCATTTT. This translates into CASSPYDSNQPQHF.

The rearrangement links TRBV6-2 or TRBV6-3 to TRBJ2-7, with TRBD2 matching over 7 bases. Trimming cost V 2 bases and J 4 bases; bases outside gene matches: 2. The CDR3 totals 13 residues. The germline CDR1 and CDR2 sequences are MNHEY and SVGEGT. CDR3 sequence (DNA): TGTGCCAGCAGTTACCGGGAGGTGTACGAGCAGTACTTC. Encoded protein: CASSYREVYEQYF.

The chain recombines TRBV6-1 with TRBJ2-2; TRBD1 might be the D (5 bases). Germline loops: CDR1 MNHNS, CDR2 SASEGT. The CDR3 extends over 18 amino acids. The V and J ends lost 4 bases and 1 base respectively, with 19 bases between them. The CDR3 region is CASSALYLGLRNTGELFF. CDR3 nucleotide sequence: TGTGCCAGCAGTGCCTTATACTTGGGGCTTAGGAACACCGGGGAGCTGTTTTTT.

This chain connects TRBV5-1 to TRBJ2-5; a weak D match, TRBD2 (5 bases). V gave up 0 bases and J gave up 3 bases, with 12 bases separating them. Germline values: CDR1 SGHRS, CDR2 YFSETQ. The CDR3 sequence is 15 residues long. The CDR3 reads CASSLGAVGKETQYF. As DNA, the CDR3 is TGCGCCAGCAGCTTGGGAGCGGTGGGAAAAGAGACCCAGTACTTC.

The J gene is TRBJ1-5, the V gene TRBV2, with D tentatively TRBD1 (5 bases). This CDR3 comprises 19 residues. Germline V gene data show CDR1 as SNHLY and CDR2 as FYNNEI. V lost 1 base, J lost 0 bases, and 19 bases lay in between. The CDR3 sequence: CASSEGGGAKTYSNQPQHF. The DNA for the CDR3 is TGTGCCAGCAGTGAAGGTGGAGGGGCGAAGACTTATAGCAATCAGCCCCAGCATTTT.

The chain uses TRBV9 and TRBJ2-2; possible D gene TRBD1, 5 bases. CDR1 is SGDLS and CDR2 is YYNGEE in the germline V gene. This CDR3 spans 16 amino acids. With 0 bases removed from V and 2 bases from J, the gap between germline ends came to 11 bases. The CDR3, as DNA: TGTGCCAGCAGCGTAGCTCCAGGGCCTAACACCGGGGAGCTGTTTTTT. Protein: CASSVAPGPNTGELFF. Full variable domain (rest looked up from reference TRBV9 and TRBJ2-2): DSGVTQTPKHLITATGQRVTLRCSPRSGDLSVYWYQQSLDQGLQFLIQYYNGEERAKGNILERFSAQQFPDLHSELNLSSLELGDSALYFCASSVAPGPNTGELFFGEGSRLTVL.

The chain joins TRBV21-1 to TRBJ2-2; the table's D call TRBD1 went unverified against the DNA. TRBV21-1 is a recognized pseudogene. The CDR3 is made up of 16 amino acids. CDR3: CASSKVRGRSTGELFF. The CDR3 nucleotides read TGTGCCAGCAGCAAGGTCAGGGGGCGAAGCACCGGGGAGCTGTTTTTT.

This rearrangement joins TRBV11-2 to TRBJ2-1, with a possible D match to TRBD2 (5 bases). Germline CDR1 and CDR2: SGHAT and FQNNGV. The ends were cut back, 6 bases at V and 6 bases at J, with 6 bases in the middle. This CDR3 region has 11 residues. This CDR3 is CASSLANEQFF. The CDR3, as DNA: TGTGCCAGCAGTCTAGCCAATGAGCAGTTCTTC.

The chain combines TRBV18 with TRBJ1-1; no firm D call. The CDR3 covers 13 residues. Germline loops: CDR1 KGHSH, CDR2 LQKENI. Deletions cut 2 bases from V and 2 bases from J, with 6 bases between. The CDR3, as DNA: TGTGCCAGCTCACCATCTATCAACACTGAAGCTTTCTTT. Translated, it gives CASSPSINTEAFF.

This clone came up a few times. The chain combines TRBV19 with TRBJ1-6; perhaps TRBD1 as D (5 bases). The CDR3 has 14 residues. The V end lost 4 bases, the J end lost 7 bases, and 11 bases lay between the germline ends. Germline assignment: CDR1 LNHDA and CDR2 SQIVND (reference sequence). In DNA, the CDR3 is TGTGCCAGTAGTAGCCGCCCAGGGAATTCACCCCTCCACTTT. Its translation is CASSSRPGNSPLHF.

This chain connects TRBV18 to TRBJ2-4, with 9 bases fitting TRBD1. Losses at the gene ends were 4 bases for V and 7 bases for J; bases not matched to a gene: 8. The CDR3 has 15 residues. Germline CDR1 is KGHSH and CDR2 is LQKENI. The CDR3 reads CASSLRTGELNIQYF. The CDR3 DNA sequence: TGTGCCAGCTCACTTAGGACAGGGGAGTTGAACATTCAGTACTTC.

The chain links TRBV19 to TRBJ2-7; 13 bases agree with TRBD2. The CDR3 runs 15 residues. Germline loops: CDR1 LNHDA, CDR2 SQIVND (reference sequence). Germline trimming cut 3 bases from V and 7 bases from J; bases unmatched to any gene: 6. DNA of the CDR3: TGTGCCAGTAGTATGGGGACTAGCGGGAACCGGGAGCAGTACTTC. Translating gives CASSMGTSGNREQYF.

The chain employs TRBV5-8 and TRBJ1-1, with TRBD1 identical over 11 bases. The trim removed 4 bases at V and 9 bases at J, leaving 5 bases unmatched. The CDR3 spans 13 residues. Looked up from germline, CDR1 is SGHTS and CDR2 is YDEGEE. The CDR3 nucleotides read TGTGCCAGCAGCGAGGACAGGGGGCTCCAAGCTTTCTTT. Its protein product is CASSEDRGLQAFF.

The chain is built from TRBV3-1 (or the pseudogene TRBV3-2) and TRBJ2-5; D perhaps matches TRBD1 (6 bases). CDR1 and CDR2 (germline): LGHDT, YNNKEL (reference sequence). Deletions cut 0 bases from V and 9 bases from J, with 8 bases between. The CDR3 runs to 12 residues. CDR3 sequence: CASSQDQGPQYF. As DNA, the CDR3 is TGTGCCAGCAGCCAAGATCAGGGGCCCCAGTACTTC.

The rearrangement links TRBV19 to TRBJ1-3; TRBD1 matches at 8 bases. The CDR3 runs 14 residues. Per germline, CDR1 LNHDA and CDR2 SQIVND (reference sequence). Germline trimming cut 5 bases from V and 2 bases from J; bases unmatched to any gene: 2. The CDR3 coding sequence is TGTGCCAGTAGTCCGGACAGGGCTGGAAACACCATATATTTT. It encodes CASSPDRAGNTIYF.

In this sample, this clone turned up once. The V call is TRBV28, the J call TRBJ2-1, with 10 nucleotides matching TRBD2. From germline, CDR1 is MDHEN and CDR2 SYDVKM. V lost 10 bases and J lost 11; bases outside the gene matches: 14. CDR3 size: 14 residues. CDR3 coding DNA: TGTGCCACCATCAGGTGGCTAGCGGGAGCTAAGCAGTTCTTC. Translating it yields CATIRWLAGAKQFF. Using reference TRBV28 and TRBJ2-1 for the parts outside the CDR3, the full variable domain is DVKVTQSSRYLVKRTGEKVFLECVQDMDHENMFWYRQDPGLGLRLIYFSYDVKMKEKGDIPEGYSVSREKKERFSLILESASTNQTSMYLCATIRWLAGAKQFFGPGTRLTVL.

The chain carries TRBV6-1 and TRBJ1-2; weak D call: TRBD1 (5 bases). CDR3 length: 12 amino acids. The germline V gene has CDR1 MNHNS and CDR2 SASEGT. Between the trimmed V and J ends, which lost 3 bases and 4 bases, there was a span of 6 bases. The CDR3, as DNA: TGTGCCAGCAGTGACAGGGTCTATGGCTACACCTTC. This encodes CASSDRVYGYTF.

This clone was recorded once. The chain recombines TRBV10-3 with TRBJ2-2; the D is unclear. Germline CDR1 is ENHRY and CDR2 is SYGVKD. Trimming took 0 bases from V and 0 from J, leaving 14 bases between them. The CDR3 contains 18 residues. The CDR3 protein is CAISESVQAHANTGELFF. CDR3 bases: TGTGCCATCAGTGAGTCAGTTCAGGCCCATGCGAACACCGGGGAGCTGTTTTTT.

This chain links TRBV11-3 with TRBJ1-1, with D possibly matching TRBD1 (6 bases). CDR3 length: 15 amino acids. The germline gives CDR1 SGHNT, CDR2 YENEEA. The germline V and J ends were trimmed by 3 bases and 1 base, with 12 bases remaining between them. The CDR3 sequence: CASSFYRVSNTEAFF. CDR3 nucleotide sequence: TGTGCCAGCAGCTTTTACAGGGTTTCGAACACTGAAGCTTTCTTT.

This rearrangement joins TRBV27 to TRBJ2-1; 13 bases line up with TRBD2. CDR1 MNHEY and CDR2 SMNVEV come from the germline V gene (reference sequence). CDR3 size: 17 residues. Losses at the gene ends were 4 bases for V and 0 bases for J; bases not matched to a gene: 3. The CDR3 is CASSSRTSGSSYNEQFF. DNA for the CDR3: TGTGCCAGCAGTTCGCGGACTAGCGGGAGCTCCTACAATGAGCAGTTCTTC.

The chain carries TRBV11-3 and TRBJ2-3; 11 nucleotides line up with TRBD2. V trimming: 6 bases; J trimming: 4 bases; junction bases outside the gene matches: 3. Germline CDR1 SGHNT, CDR2 YENEEA. This CDR3 has 14 residues. CDR3 DNA: TGTGCCAGCAGTCTAGCGGGAGGATCAGATACGCAGTATTTT. Amino acids: CASSLAGGSDTQYF. Full variable domain (rest looked up from reference TRBV11-3 and TRBJ2-3): EAGVVQSPRYKIIEKKQPVAFWCNPISGHNTLYWYLQNLGQGPELLIRYENEEAVDDSQLPKDRFSAERLKGVDSTLKIQPAELGDSAVYLCASSLAGGSDTQYFGPGTRLTVL.

A few counts support this clone. The rearrangement links TRBV7-2 to TRBJ2-7; 8 positions match TRBD1. Trimming cost V 11 bases and J 1 base; bases outside gene matches: 10. This CDR3 comprises 14 residues. CDR1 is SGHTA, CDR2 FQGNSA, per germline. This CDR3 is CAGKTGVTSYEQYF. The CDR3 DNA reads as TGTGCCGGGAAGACAGGGGTGACTTCCTACGAGCAGTACTTC.

This clone has more than one count but fewer than ten. The V gene is TRBV10-1, the J gene TRBJ2-3; 12 bases fit TRBD2. Losses at the gene ends were 10 bases for V and 3 bases for J; bases not matched to a gene: 2. Germline-derived CDR1 and CDR2 are WNHNN and SYGVQD (reference sequence). The CDR3 consists of 13 residues. The CDR3 DNA follows: TGCGCCACCGGACTAGCGGGAACAGATACGCAGTATTTT. It codes for CATGLAGTDTQYF.

V and J are TRBV15 and TRBJ2-7, with 7 bases matching TRBD2. The V segment lost 1 base and the J segment 2 bases; nucleotides outside the gene matches: 11. CDR1 and CDR2 from the germline V gene are LNHNV and YYDKDF (reference sequence). CDR3 length: 17 residues. The CDR3 sequence is CATSRGSRRERAYEQYF. CDR3 nucleotides: TGTGCCACCAGCAGAGGATCCAGGCGGGAGCGCGCCTACGAGCAGTACTTC.